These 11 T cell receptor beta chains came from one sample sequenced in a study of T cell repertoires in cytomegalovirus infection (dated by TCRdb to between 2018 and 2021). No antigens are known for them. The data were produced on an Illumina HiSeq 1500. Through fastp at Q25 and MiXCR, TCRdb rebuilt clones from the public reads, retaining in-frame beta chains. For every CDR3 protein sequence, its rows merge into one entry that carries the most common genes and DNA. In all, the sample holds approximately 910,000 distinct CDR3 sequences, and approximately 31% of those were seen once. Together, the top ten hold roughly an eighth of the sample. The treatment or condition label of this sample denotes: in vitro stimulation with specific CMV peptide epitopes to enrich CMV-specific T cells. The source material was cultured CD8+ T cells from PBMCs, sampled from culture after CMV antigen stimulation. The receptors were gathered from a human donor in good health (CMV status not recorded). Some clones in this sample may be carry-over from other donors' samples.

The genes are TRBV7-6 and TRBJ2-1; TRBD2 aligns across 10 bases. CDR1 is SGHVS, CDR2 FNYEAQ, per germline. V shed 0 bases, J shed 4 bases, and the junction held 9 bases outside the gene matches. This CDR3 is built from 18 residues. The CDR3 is CASSLASGGPTLYNEQFF. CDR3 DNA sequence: TGTGCCAGCAGCTTAGCTAGCGGGGGGCCGACCCTTTACAATGAGCAGTTCTTC.

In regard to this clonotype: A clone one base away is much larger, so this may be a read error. CDR3 loop: CASSFSGRLSEQFF. The CDR3 DNA reads as TGTGCCAGCAGCTTTTCGGGGAGGCTCAGTGAGCAGTTCTTC. The rearrangement links TRBV7-6 to TRBJ2-1; D may be TRBD2 (6 bases). This CDR3 has 14 residues. V was clipped by 3 bases and J by 9 bases, with 15 bases between them. CDR1 is SGHVS and CDR2 is FNYEAQ in the germline V gene.

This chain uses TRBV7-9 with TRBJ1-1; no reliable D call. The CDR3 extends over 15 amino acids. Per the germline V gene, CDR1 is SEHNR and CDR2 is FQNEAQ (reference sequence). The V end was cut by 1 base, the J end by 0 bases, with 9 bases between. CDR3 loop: CASSLGSGLNTEAFF. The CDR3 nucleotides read TGTGCCAGCAGCTTAGGCTCCGGGCTGAACACTGAAGCTTTCTTT.

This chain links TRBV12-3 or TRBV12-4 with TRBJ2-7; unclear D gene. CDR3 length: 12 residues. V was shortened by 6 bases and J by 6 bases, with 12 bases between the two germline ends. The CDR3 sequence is CASSPNGVEQYF. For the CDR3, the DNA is TGTGCCAGCAGCCCCAATGGGGTCGAGCAGTACTTC.

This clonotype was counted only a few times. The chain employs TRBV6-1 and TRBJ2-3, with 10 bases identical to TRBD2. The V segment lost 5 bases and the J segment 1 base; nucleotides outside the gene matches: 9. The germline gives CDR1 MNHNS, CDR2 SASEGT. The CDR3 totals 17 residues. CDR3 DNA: TGTGCCAGCAGTAACCGGAGGCTAGCGGGAGGCACAGATACGCAGTATTTT. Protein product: CASSNRRLAGGTDTQYF.

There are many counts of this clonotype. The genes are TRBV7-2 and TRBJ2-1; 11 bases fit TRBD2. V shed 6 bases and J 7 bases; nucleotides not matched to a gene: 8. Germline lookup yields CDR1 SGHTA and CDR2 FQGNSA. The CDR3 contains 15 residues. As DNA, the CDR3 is TGTGCCAGCAGACCAACTAGCGGGGGTTTTAATGAGCAGTTCTTC. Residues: CASRPTSGGFNEQFF.

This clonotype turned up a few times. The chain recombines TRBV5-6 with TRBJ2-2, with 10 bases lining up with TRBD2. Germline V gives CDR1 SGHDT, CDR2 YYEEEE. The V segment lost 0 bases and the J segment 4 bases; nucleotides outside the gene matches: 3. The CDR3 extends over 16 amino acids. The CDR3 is CASSLGASGGTGELFF. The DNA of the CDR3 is TGTGCCAGCAGCTTGGGGGCTAGCGGGGGCACCGGGGAGCTGTTTTTT.

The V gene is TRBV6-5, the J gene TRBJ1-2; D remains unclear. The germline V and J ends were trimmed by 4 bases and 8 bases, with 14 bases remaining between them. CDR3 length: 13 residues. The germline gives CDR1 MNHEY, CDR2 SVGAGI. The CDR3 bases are TGTGCCAGCAGTTCCGTGGGATTGGAAGGCTACACCTTC. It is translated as CASSSVGLEGYTF.

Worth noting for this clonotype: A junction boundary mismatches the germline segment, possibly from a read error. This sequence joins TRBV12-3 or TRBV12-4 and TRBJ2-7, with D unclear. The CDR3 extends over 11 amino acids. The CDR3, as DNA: TGTGCCAGCAGCCTAGGACCGCTTCTAACCTTC. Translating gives CASSLGPLLTF.

CDR3 in DNA: TGCAGCGTTGATCCGGGGCCAAGGAACAATGAGCAGTTCTTC. Amino acids: CSVDPGPRNNEQFF. The chain is built from TRBV29-1 and TRBJ2-1, with D perhaps given as TRBD1 or TRBD2 (5 bases each). CDR1 is SQVTM, CDR2 ANQGSEA, per germline. V was cut by 3 bases and J by 5 bases, with 14 bases left in between. The CDR3 sequence is 14 residues long.

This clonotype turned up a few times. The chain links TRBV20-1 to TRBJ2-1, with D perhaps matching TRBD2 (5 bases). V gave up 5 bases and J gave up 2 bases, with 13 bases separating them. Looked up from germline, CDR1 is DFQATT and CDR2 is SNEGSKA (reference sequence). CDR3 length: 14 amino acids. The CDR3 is CSAFTTGTYNEQFF. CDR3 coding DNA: TGCAGTGCTTTTACCACGGGGACCTACAATGAGCAGTTCTTC.